Each of the 22 T cell receptor beta chains below was sequenced from the same sample in a study of T cell responses to AZD1222 COVID-19 vaccine. The repertoire was sequenced with immunoSEQ multiplex PCR; TCRdb's copy has only in-frame clones and lacks some. This table has 95,000 to 110,000 clones, about 88% appearing once. The sequenced sample was peripheral blood, obtained on day 0 of AZD1222 vaccination. The receptor source for this set is an adult in good health.

The rearrangement uses TRBV5-1 and TRBJ1-5, with 8 bases aligning to TRBD1. After removal of 4 bases from V and 5 bases from J, the junction contained 8 bases not matched to a gene. The CDR3 runs 15 residues. CDR1 and CDR2 from the germline V gene are SGHRS and YFSETQ. Here the CDR3 reads CASSLDRGSDQPQHF. CDR3 DNA: TGCGCCAGCAGCCTAGACAGGGGATCTGATCAGCCCCAGCATTTT.

This clone showed up just a few times. The chain combines TRBV29-1 with TRBJ1-2; D is perhaps TRBD1 (6 bases). Germline lookup yields CDR1 SQVTM and CDR2 ANQGSEA. The CDR3 is 14 residues long. Between the trimmed V and J ends, which lost 0 bases and 6 bases, there was a span of 14 bases. The CDR3 spells CSVEEGGQPDGYTF. CDR3 nucleotides: TGCAGCGTTGAAGAGGGAGGACAGCCTGATGGCTACACCTTC. Complete variable domain (other parts from reference TRBV29-1 and TRBJ1-2): SAVISQKPSRDICQRGTSLTIQCQVDSQVTMMFWYRQQPGQSLTLIATANQGSEATYESGFVIDKFPISRPNLTFSTLTVSNMSPEDSSIYLCSVEEGGQPDGYTFGSGTRLTVV.

This chain joins TRBV11-2 and TRBJ1-4, with TRBD1 as a possible D gene (5 bases). The CDR3 runs to 14 residues. Per the germline V gene, CDR1 is SGHAT and CDR2 is FQNNGV. The V end was cut by 5 bases, the J end by 5 bases, with 12 bases between. Here the CDR3 DNA reads TGTGCCAGCAGCCGGGACGGATCAAATGAAAAACTGTTTTTT. Translating it yields CASSRDGSNEKLFF. The whole variable domain, filled in from reference TRBV11-2 and TRBJ1-4, reads EAGVAQSPRYKIIEKRQSVAFWCNPISGHATLYWYQQILGQGPKLLIQFQNNGVVDDSQLPKDRFSAERLKGVDSTLKIQPAKLEDSAVYLCASSRDGSNEKLFFGSGTQLSVL.

The V gene is TRBV9, the J gene TRBJ2-1; D may be TRBD2 (6 bases). This CDR3 region has 15 residues. Trimming took 4 bases from V and 8 from J, leaving 19 bases between them. The germline gives CDR1 SGDLS, CDR2 YYNGEE. CDR3 loop: CASSFTGTRGDEQFF. The CDR3 DNA follows: TGTGCCAGCAGCTTCACCGGGACTCGGGGAGATGAGCAGTTCTTC.

The chain is built from TRBV2 and TRBJ2-3; D is unclear. V was pared by 1 base and J by 10 bases, with 15 bases between. In germline, CDR1 is SNHLY, CDR2 FYNNEI. The CDR3 runs to 14 residues. The CDR3: CASSEGPNPVAQYF. Written as DNA, the CDR3 is TGTGCCAGCAGTGAAGGTCCGAACCCGGTTGCGCAGTATTTT.

The chain joins TRBV27 to TRBJ1-2; TRBD1 aligns across 7 bases. Trimming took 5 bases from V and 8 from J; bases not matched to a gene: 20. CDR1 and CDR2 (germline): MNHEY, SMNVEV (reference sequence). This CDR3 is 17 amino acids long. The CDR3 nucleotides read TGTGCCAGCAGTCCCCGGGCGGACAGGTTCTTCCTGCTCGGCTACACCTTC. Protein product: CASSPRADRFFLLGYTF.

The chain employs TRBV24-1 and TRBJ2-5, with 7 bases identical to TRBD1. This CDR3 has 13 residues. Trimming at V came to 2 bases and at J to 5 bases, leaving 1 base not matched to a gene. Germline V gene data show CDR1 as KGHDR and CDR2 as SFDVKD. The CDR3 reads CATSDSTGETQYF. CDR3 coding DNA: TGTGCCACCAGTGATTCGACAGGGGAGACCCAGTACTTC.

The rearrangement links TRBV19 to TRBJ1-4; D uncertain. Germline values: CDR1 LNHDA, CDR2 SQIVND (reference sequence). With 1 base removed from V and 0 bases from J, the gap between germline ends came to 9 bases. CDR3 length equals 16 residues. The CDR3 here is CASSIARLATNEKLFF. The CDR3 nucleotides are TGTGCCAGTAGTATAGCGAGGCTTGCAACTAATGAAAAACTGTTTTTT.

This chain links TRBV12-3 or TRBV12-4 with TRBJ1-1; perhaps TRBD1 as D (5 bases). Trimming left V 3 bases short and J 5 bases short, with 10 bases between. The length of the CDR3 is 13 residues. CDR3: CASSFGGKTEAFF. In DNA form, the CDR3 reads TGTGCCAGCAGTTTTGGGGGGAAGACTGAAGCTTTCTTT.

Here the CDR3 DNA reads TGTGCCAGCAGCCAAGATGAGCGGCTCTATGGCTACACCTTC. This codes for CASSQDERLYGYTF. The rearrangement joins TRBV3-1 (or the pseudogene TRBV3-2) to TRBJ1-2, with unresolved D. The CDR3 extends over 14 amino acids. Germline assignment: CDR1 LGHDT and CDR2 YNNKEL (reference sequence). V was cut by 0 bases and J by 4 bases, with 9 bases left in between.

V is TRBV5-1 and J is TRBJ2-6; tentative D call: TRBD2 (5 bases). V lost 0 bases and J 1 base, leaving 14 bases between the germline ends. This CDR3 has 18 amino acids. Germline assignment: CDR1 SGHRS and CDR2 YFSETQ. The CDR3 is CASSLVGPPGSGANVLTF. The DNA of the CDR3 is TGCGCCAGCAGCTTGGTTGGCCCACCGGGGTCTGGGGCCAACGTCCTGACTTTC.

This clone showed up just once. The V call is TRBV11-2, the J call TRBJ1-2, with a tentative D call TRBD1 (6 bases). The germline CDR1 and CDR2 sequences are SGHAT and FQNNGV. The CDR3 is made up of 18 amino acids. V gave up 4 bases and J gave up 3 bases, with 24 bases separating them. As DNA, the CDR3 is TGTGCCAGCAGCTCATTAAGAAGAAACAGGGTAATAGACTATGGCTACACCTTC. Translating gives CASSSLRRNRVIDYGYTF.

The gene calls are TRBV10-3 and TRBJ2-5, with a possible D match to TRBD1 (5 bases). V lost 4 bases and J 4 bases, leaving 10 bases between the germline ends. Germline V lookup: CDR1 ENHRY, CDR2 SYGVKD. The CDR3 contains 13 residues. In DNA, the CDR3 is TGTGCCATCAGTGGGCAGGGTGGAGAGACCCAGTACTTC. Residues: CAISGQGGETQYF.

The V call is TRBV18, the J call TRBJ2-7; a possible D gene is TRBD2 (5 bases). The CDR3 extends over 15 amino acids. The germline V and J ends were trimmed by 3 bases and 8 bases, with 20 bases remaining between them. The germline V gene encodes CDR1 KGHSH and CDR2 LQKENI. The CDR3 is CASSPGVERSAQQYF. For the CDR3, the DNA is TGTGCCAGCTCACCGGGTGTGGAGCGGAGTGCACAGCAGTACTTC. The whole variable domain, remainder taken from reference TRBV18 and TRBJ2-7, is NAGVMQNPRHLVRRRGQEARLRCSPMKGHSHVYWYRQLPEEGLKFMVYLQKENIIDESGMPKERFSAEFPKEGPSILRIQQVVRGDSAAYFCASSPGVERSAQQYFGPGTRLTVT.

The table lists this clone with a count of one. V and J are TRBV19 and TRBJ2-4; D is unclear. V lost 2 bases and J 0 bases, leaving 11 bases between the germline ends. The CDR3 has 16 residues. Germline CDR1 reads LNHDA; CDR2 reads SQIVND (reference sequence). CDR3 loop: CASSISPFEAKNIQYF. As DNA, the CDR3 is TGTGCCAGTAGTATAAGCCCGTTCGAAGCCAAAAACATTCAGTACTTC.

The rearrangement links TRBV5-6 to TRBJ1-5; unclear D gene. Germline V CDR1 and CDR2: SGHDT, YYEEEE. Trimming removed 1 base at V and 3 bases at J, with 14 bases between. This CDR3 is built from 16 residues. The CDR3 loop reads CASSLFGRYSNQPQHF. The CDR3 nucleotides are TGTGCCAGCAGCTTGTTCGGCAGGTATTCCAATCAGCCCCAGCATTTT.

Concerning this clone itself: The conserved phenylalanine or tryptophan normally closing the CDR3 is absent here, so this likely arose from a read error. The V gene is TRBV27, the J gene TRBJ1-6; 7 nucleotides match TRBD1. V lost 6 bases and J lost 2; bases outside the gene matches: 7. The V gene's germline CDR1 is MNHEY and CDR2 SMNVEV (reference sequence). The CDR3 is 16 amino acids. The CDR3 nucleotides read TGTGCCAGCAGACGACAGGGCTTCCCCTATAATTCACCCCTCCACCTT. Translation gives CASRRQGFPYNSPLHL.

The chain combines TRBV18 with TRBJ2-5, with D perhaps given as TRBD1 or TRBD2 (5 bases each). This CDR3 has 15 residues. Trimming took 1 base from V and 5 from J, leaving 14 bases between them. Per germline, CDR1 KGHSH and CDR2 LQKENI. CDR3 sequence (DNA): TGTGCCAGCTCACCACTAGTGGGGGAACTGGAGACCCAGTACTTC. This codes for CASSPLVGELETQYF. The whole variable domain, filled in from reference TRBV18 and TRBJ2-5, reads NAGVMQNPRHLVRRRGQEARLRCSPMKGHSHVYWYRQLPEEGLKFMVYLQKENIIDESGMPKERFSAEFPKEGPSILRIQQVVRGDSAAYFCASSPLVGELETQYFGPGTRLLVL.

This rearrangement joins TRBV4-1 to TRBJ1-4; 7 positions agree with TRBD1. The CDR3 runs 15 residues. V gave up 3 bases and J gave up 8 bases; unmatched junction bases: 9. The V gene's germline CDR1 is MGHRA and CDR2 YSYEKL. CDR3 DNA: TGCGCCAGCAGCCAGGAGGGGGCAGGATCAGAAAAACTGTTTTTT. Translating it yields CASSQEGAGSEKLFF.

This clone has a handful of counts. The chain recombines TRBV7-9 with TRBJ2-1; 14 nucleotides align to TRBD2. This CDR3 has 15 residues. Germline V gene data show CDR1 as SEHNR and CDR2 as FQNEAQ (reference sequence). After removal of 6 bases from V and 6 bases from J, the junction contained 4 bases not matched to a gene. As DNA, the CDR3 is TGTGCCAGCAGGTTCGGACTAGCGGGGGGCAATGAGCAGTTCTTC. Translating gives CASRFGLAGGNEQFF.

The chain combines TRBV6-5 with TRBJ1-2, with TRBD1 identical over 9 bases. V shed 0 bases and J 4 bases; nucleotides not matched to a gene: 3. Germline V lookup: CDR1 MNHEY, CDR2 SVGAGI. The CDR3 extends over 15 amino acids. The chain's CDR3 is CASSYSDRGFYGYTF. CDR3 nucleotides: TGTGCCAGCAGTTACTCGGACAGGGGATTCTATGGCTACACCTTC.

The V call is TRBV12-3 or TRBV12-4, the J call TRBJ1-1; D remains unclear. Trimming removed 2 bases from V and 10 bases from J, with 11 bases in between. The CDR3 covers 12 residues. CDR3 nucleotide sequence: TGTGCCAGCAGTTTATTCCCCGCGGGAGCTTTCTTT. Translating it yields CASSLFPAGAFF.